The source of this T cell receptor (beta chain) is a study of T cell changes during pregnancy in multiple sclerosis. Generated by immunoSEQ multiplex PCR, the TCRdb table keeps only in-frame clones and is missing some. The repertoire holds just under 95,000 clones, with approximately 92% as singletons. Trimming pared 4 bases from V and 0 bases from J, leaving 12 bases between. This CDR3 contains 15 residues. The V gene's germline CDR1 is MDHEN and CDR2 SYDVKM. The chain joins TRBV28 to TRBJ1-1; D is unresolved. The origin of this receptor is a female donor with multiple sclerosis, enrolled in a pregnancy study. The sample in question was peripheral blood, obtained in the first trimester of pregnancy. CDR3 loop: CASSSWGVLNTEAFF. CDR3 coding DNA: TGTGCCAGCAGTTCCTGGGGAGTCCTGAACACTGAAGCTTTCTTT.